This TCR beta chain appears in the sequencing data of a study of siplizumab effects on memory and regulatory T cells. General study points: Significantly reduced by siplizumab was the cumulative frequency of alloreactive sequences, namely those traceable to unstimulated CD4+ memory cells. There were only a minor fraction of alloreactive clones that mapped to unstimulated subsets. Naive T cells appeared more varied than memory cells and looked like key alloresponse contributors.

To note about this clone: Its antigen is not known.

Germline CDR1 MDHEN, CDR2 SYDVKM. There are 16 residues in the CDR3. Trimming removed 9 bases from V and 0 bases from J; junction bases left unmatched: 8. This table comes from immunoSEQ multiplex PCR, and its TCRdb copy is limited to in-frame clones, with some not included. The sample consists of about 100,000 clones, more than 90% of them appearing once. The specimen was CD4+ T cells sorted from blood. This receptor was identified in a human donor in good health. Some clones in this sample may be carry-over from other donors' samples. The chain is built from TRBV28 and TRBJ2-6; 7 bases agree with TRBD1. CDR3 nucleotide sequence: TGTGCCAGTTTAGACAGGGTGGGCTCTGGGGCCAACGTCCTGACTTTC. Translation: CASLDRVGSGANVLTF.